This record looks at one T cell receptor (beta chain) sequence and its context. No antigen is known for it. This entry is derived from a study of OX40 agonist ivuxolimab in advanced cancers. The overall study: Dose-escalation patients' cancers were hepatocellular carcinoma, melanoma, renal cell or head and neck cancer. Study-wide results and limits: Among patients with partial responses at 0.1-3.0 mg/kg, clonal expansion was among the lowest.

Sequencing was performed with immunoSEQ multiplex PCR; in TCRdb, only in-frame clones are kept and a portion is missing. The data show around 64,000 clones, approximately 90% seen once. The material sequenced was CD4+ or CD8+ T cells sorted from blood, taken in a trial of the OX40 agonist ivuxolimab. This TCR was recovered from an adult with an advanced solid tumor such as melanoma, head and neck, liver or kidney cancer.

The CDR3 DNA reads as TGCGCCAGCAGCTCGGCCCGGGAGCAGTTCTTC. Protein: CASSSAREQFF. The V call is TRBV5-1, the J call TRBJ2-1; D not resolved. The CDR3 has 11 residues. V was trimmed by 3 bases and J by 10 bases, leaving 8 bases between them. The V gene's germline CDR1 is SGHRS and CDR2 YFSETQ.